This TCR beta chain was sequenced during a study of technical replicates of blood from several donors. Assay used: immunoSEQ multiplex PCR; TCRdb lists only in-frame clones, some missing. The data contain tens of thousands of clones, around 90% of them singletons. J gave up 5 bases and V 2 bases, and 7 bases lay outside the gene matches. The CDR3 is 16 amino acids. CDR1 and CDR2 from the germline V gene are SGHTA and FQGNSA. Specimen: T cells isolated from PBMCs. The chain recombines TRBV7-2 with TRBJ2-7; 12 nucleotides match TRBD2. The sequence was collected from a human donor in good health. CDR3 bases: TGTGCCAGCAGCTTAACCAGGACTAGCGGGACCCACGAGCAGTACTTC. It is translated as CASSLTRTSGTHEQYF. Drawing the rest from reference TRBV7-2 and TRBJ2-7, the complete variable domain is GAGVSQSPSNKVTEKGKDVELRCDPISGHTALYWYRQSLGQGLEFLIYFQGNSAPDKSGLPSDRFSAERTGGSVSTLTIQRTQQEDSAVYLCASSLTRTSGTHEQYFGPGTRLTVT.